This entry concerns a single T cell receptor (beta chain). Its antigen is currently unknown. This specimen belongs to a study of radiation and T cells in renal cell carcinoma. Study-level points and caveats: No pretreatment tumor biopsies were available for baseline clonotypes. Top tumor clonotypes rose in blood 2 weeks post-radiation, then contracted.

Germline V lookup: CDR1 KGHSH, CDR2 LQKENI. V lost 8 bases and J lost 6; bases outside the gene matches: 4. The CDR3 runs to 12 residues. Time point in this sample: blood 4 weeks post-SBRT, at nephrectomy. Treatment given: 15 Gy SBRT to primary tumor, nephrectomy 4 weeks later. Nephrectomy followed 15 Gy stereotactic body radiation by 4 weeks. Blood was sampled at baseline, 2 weeks and 4 weeks after SBRT. The data were produced by immunoSEQ multiplex PCR, yet TCRdb's version contains in-frame clones alone and is incomplete. The data contain roughly 100,000 clones, roughly 82% of them seen just once; the ten biggest clones take up more than 7%.

This specimen consisted of blood, obtained from a patient whose treatment included radiotherapy and nephrectomy. The sequence was collected from a man in his 60s with renal cell carcinoma. This chain joins TRBV18 and TRBJ2-1; the match to TRBD2 covers 7 bases. The CDR3 region has the DNA TGTGCCAGCCGGACTAGTGGCAATGAGCAGTTCTTC. Residues: CASRTSGNEQFF.